The 30 T cell receptor beta chains presented below share a single source sample, sequenced in a study of metastatic and nonmetastatic thyroid tumors. Thyroid surgery had not been preceded by any treatment in any patient. TCRdb re-called the PCR reads through MiXCR. The sample yields 50,000 to 65,000 clones, about 4% seen once. The sequenced sample was blood. The receptors were gathered from a female donor with papillary thyroid cancer or a benign thyroid nodule (not recorded which). Some clones in this sample may be carry-over from other donors' samples.

This clone has ten or more counts. The V call is TRBV6-1, the J call TRBJ2-7; TRBD1 aligns across 9 bases. Germline V gene lookup returns CDR1 MNHNS and CDR2 SASEGT. Trimming removed 7 bases from V and 2 bases from J; junction bases left unmatched: 6. There are 14 residues in the CDR3. The CDR3 loop is CASNYRGLAYEQYF. The CDR3 region has the DNA TGTGCCAGCAACTACAGGGGGCTCGCCTACGAGCAGTACTTC.

This clone was recorded at least ten times. The rearrangement joins TRBV6-1 to TRBJ2-3; 7 bases line up with TRBD1. This CDR3 is built from 14 residues. Looked up from germline, CDR1 is MNHNS and CDR2 is SASEGT. V lost 11 bases, J lost 4 bases, and 12 bases stayed unmatched. DNA of the CDR3: TGTGCCGCCTGGGGGACAGTTGGTGCAGATACGCAGTATTTT. Translating gives CAAWGTVGADTQYF.

Regarding this clone: The junction shows a germline mismatch at one end, possibly a read error. The V gene is TRBV6-1, the J gene TRBJ2-6; TRBD1 aligns across 10 bases. This CDR3 spans 18 amino acids. Per the germline V gene, CDR1 is MNHNS and CDR2 is SASEGT. CDR3 coding DNA: TGTGCCAGCAGTCAGACAGGGGGCGACTCCTCTGGGGACAACGTCCTGACTTTC. Translated, it gives CASSQTGGDSSGDNVLTF.

This chain uses TRBV12-3 or TRBV12-4 with TRBJ1-3; D is uncertain. Trimming took off 4 bases at V and 4 bases at J, with 11 bases between the two ends. This CDR3 spans 14 amino acids. The CDR3 is CASSYRTGGNTIYF. In nucleotides, the CDR3 is TGTGCCAGCAGTTATAGGACGGGAGGAAACACCATATATTTT.

The chain couples TRBV5-1 to TRBJ2-1; 8 positions agree with TRBD2. V shed 6 bases and J 5 bases; nucleotides not matched to a gene: 13. Germline CDR1 SGHRS, CDR2 YFSETQ. The CDR3 covers 16 residues. Here the CDR3 DNA reads TGCGCCAGCACCTTAACCCTCGGCGGGGGGAACAATGAGCAGTTCTTC. Amino acid sequence: CASTLTLGGGNNEQFF.

At least ten counts were recorded for this clone. The J gene is TRBJ2-6, the V gene TRBV7-3; 8 bases match TRBD1. The CDR3 consists of 18 residues. J lost 0 bases, V lost 0 bases, and 4 bases had no gene match. From germline, CDR1 is SGHTA and CDR2 FQGTGA. The CDR3 nucleotides are TGTGCCAGCAGCTTAACCGGGACAGGATACTCTGGGGCCAACGTCCTGACTTTC. This encodes CASSLTGTGYSGANVLTF.

This clone was counted a few times. Since the CDR3 does not end with the conserved phenylalanine or tryptophan, this likely comes from a read error. CDR3 loop: CASSLSQGLGYTL. Written as DNA, the CDR3 is TGTGCCAGCAGTTTATCGCAGGGCCTTGGCTACACCTTA. The chain has TRBV28 and TRBJ1-2, with a weak D call TRBD1 (5 bases). The germline V gene has CDR1 MDHEN and CDR2 SYDVKM. V lost 1 base and J lost 7, with 10 bases in between. The CDR3 is 13 residues long.

The table lists this clone with many counts. The J gene is TRBJ2-1, the V gene TRBV6-4, with TRBD2 matching 10 bases. The CDR3 is 15 residues long. The J segment lost 6 bases and the V segment lost 3 bases, leaving 5 bases of the junction unmatched. In germline, CDR1 is MRHNA, CDR2 SNTAGT. CDR3 in DNA: TGTGCCAGCAGTGAAGCGGGAGGGGAGGGCAATGAGCAGTTCTTC. This encodes CASSEAGGEGNEQFF.

This clone was seen many times. The V and J genes are TRBV10-1 and TRBJ1-2; TRBD1 is a possible D gene (6 bases). CDR1 and CDR2 from the germline V gene are WNHNN and SYGVQD (reference sequence). The CDR3 sequence is 13 residues long. V shed 5 bases and J shed 3 bases, with 10 bases lying between them. CDR3 residues: CASSQDRHYGYTF. The CDR3 nucleotides read TGCGCCAGCAGTCAAGACAGGCACTATGGCTACACCTTC.

Many counts were recorded for this clone. Other DNA sequences of this sample code for an identical CDR3. This chain connects TRBV7-9 to TRBJ1-2, with D unresolved. Trimming removed 1 base from V and 7 bases from J, with 13 bases in between. Germline V gene data show CDR1 as SEHNR and CDR2 as FQNEAQ (reference sequence). The CDR3 has 14 residues. CDR3 sequence reads: CASSLESRGVGYTF. CDR3 DNA sequence: TGTGCCAGCAGCTTAGAGAGCCGTGGGGTTGGCTACACCTTC.

This clone was seen repeatedly, ten times or more. The chain has TRBV5-1 and TRBJ1-2, with TRBD1 matching over 7 bases. V lost 4 bases, J lost 2 bases, and 8 bases stayed unmatched. Germline V gene sequence: CDR1 SGHRS, CDR2 YFSETQ. The CDR3 sequence is 15 residues long. CDR3 nucleotides: TGCGCCAGCAGCCTCGGGACAGAACGAAACTATGGCTACACCTTC. Encoded protein: CASSLGTERNYGYTF.

This clone was observed a few times. With a much larger clone just one base away, this may be a read error. The J gene is TRBJ2-7, the V gene TRBV7-2, with 11 nucleotides matching TRBD2. The V gene's germline CDR1 is SGHTA and CDR2 FQGNSA. The CDR3 is 16 amino acids. V dropped 1 base and J dropped 4; count of bases not matched to a gene: 6. CDR3 DNA: TGTGCCAGCAGCTTAGTGGTGCGACTAGCGGGATACGAGCAGTACTTC. This sequence encodes CASSLVVRLAGYEQYF.

This chain connects TRBV28 to TRBJ2-7; D may be TRBD2 (5 bases). The CDR3 length is 14 residues. Germline CDR1 and CDR2: MDHEN and SYDVKM. Trimming cost V 4 bases and J 3 bases, with 13 bases left between them. The CDR3 region is CASSYHFDYYEQYF. In DNA form, the CDR3 reads TGTGCCAGCAGTTACCATTTCGACTACTACGAGCAGTACTTC.

This clone occurred many times. The chain combines TRBV29-1 with TRBJ2-1, with TRBD2 matching over 8 bases. CDR1 SQVTM and CDR2 ANQGSEA come from the germline V gene. Trimming at V came to 6 bases and at J to 0 bases, leaving 7 bases not matched to a gene. This CDR3 is 15 amino acids long. The CDR3 DNA reads as TGCAGCGTCTCCGGGGGGGTTAGCTCCTACAATGAGCAGTTCTTC. This translates into CSVSGGVSSYNEQFF.

About this clone: This may be a read error: a much more frequent sequence differs by one nucleotide. V usage is TRBV20-1 and J usage is TRBJ2-5; no firm D call. The V end lost 1 base, the J end lost 7 bases, and 10 bases lay between the germline ends. Germline CDR1 and CDR2: DFQATT and SNEGSKA (reference sequence). CDR3 length: 12 residues. Here the CDR3 reads CSARALGWTQYF. In DNA form, the CDR3 reads TGCAGTGCTAGAGCCCTAGGCTGGACCCAGTACTTC.

This clone was detected only a few times. This rearrangement joins TRBV6-1 to TRBJ2-3; 7 bases fit TRBD2. With V trimmed by 11 bases and J by 1 base, 6 bases remained unmatched. Germline V gives CDR1 MNHNS, CDR2 SASEGT. The CDR3 is 13 residues long. In DNA, the CDR3 is TGTGCCGTAGCAAGCGGGGGCACAGATACGCAGTATTTT. It specifies CAVASGGTDTQYF.

This clone was picked up many times. The chain uses TRBV6-1 and TRBJ1-6; D is unresolved. Germline lookup yields CDR1 MNHNS and CDR2 SASEGT. The CDR3 consists of 14 residues. Deletions cut 8 bases from V and 9 bases from J, with 17 bases between. The CDR3 coding sequence is TGTGCCAGCTTGGCTCACGGGCAGGCTTCACCCCTCCACTTT. Its translation: CASLAHGQASPLHF.

The table lists this clone with a few counts. The chain couples TRBV6-9 to TRBJ2-3, with 8 positions matching TRBD1. The V segment lost 7 bases and the J segment 6 bases; nucleotides outside the gene matches: 18. The CDR3 totals 17 residues. Germline lookup yields CDR1 MNHGY and CDR2 SVAAGI. The CDR3 region has the DNA TGTGCCAGCAATTACTATGCGGGACAGGAGGCGGGCGATACGCAGTATTTT. Its protein product is CASNYYAGQEAGDTQYF.

This clone was seen only a few times. The same CDR3 arises from other DNA sequences in this sample as well. The genes are TRBV27 and TRBJ2-1, with TRBD2 matching over 11 bases. CDR1 is MNHEY, CDR2 SMNVEV, per germline (reference sequence). The CDR3 is 16 residues long. Unmatched junction bases numbered 10, after V lost 6 bases and J lost 6 bases. The CDR3 here is CASSPGLAGGGNEQFF. In DNA form, the CDR3 reads TGTGCCAGCAGCCCGGGGCTAGCGGGGGGTGGCAATGAGCAGTTCTTC.

The chain carries TRBV7-2 and TRBJ2-3; TRBD2 aligns across 7 bases. With 0 bases clipped from V and 5 bases from J, the junction kept 8 bases outside the gene matches. From germline, CDR1 is SGHTA and CDR2 FQGNSA. The CDR3 has 16 amino acids. The CDR3 protein is CASSLAGGSRRDTQYF. Here the CDR3 DNA reads TGTGCCAGCAGCTTAGCGGGCGGGAGCCGGAGAGATACGCAGTATTTT.

This clone has ten or more counts. This chain links TRBV19 with TRBJ1-3; possibly TRBD1 for D (5 bases). The V gene lost 6 bases and the J gene lost 0 bases, with 18 bases spanning the gap. Germline loops: CDR1 LNHDA, CDR2 SQIVND (reference sequence). This CDR3 has 17 amino acids. The CDR3 DNA is TGTGCCAGTAGGGAACCGGGACGGTCCCTCTCTGGAAACACCATATATTTT. Protein: CASREPGRSLSGNTIYF.

As for this clone: This may stem from a read error, because a much larger clone lies one nucleotide away. This rearrangement joins TRBV5-4 to TRBJ2-3; TRBD2 aligns across 12 bases. CDR1 is SGHNT, CDR2 YYREEE, per germline (reference sequence). This CDR3 contains 16 residues. CDR3 in DNA: TGTACCAGCAGCTGGAGACTAGCGGGAGTTGGAGATACGCAGTATTTT. Translated: CTSSWRLAGVGDTQYF.

This clone has a count of ten or more. The chain carries TRBV19 and TRBJ2-4; 8 bases match TRBD2. The V and J ends lost 4 bases and 0 bases, in that order; junction bases with no gene match: 8. The V gene's germline CDR1 is LNHDA and CDR2 SQIVND (reference sequence). The CDR3 consists of 17 residues. The CDR3 coding sequence is TGTGCCAGTAGTACCCGGGGGGGGGGACTAGCCAAAAACATTCAGTACTTC. Translation: CASSTRGGGLAKNIQYF.

This clone has just a few counts. A much larger clone differs from this one at a single base, so this may be a read error. This sample includes further DNA sequences coding for the same CDR3. The chain joins TRBV28 to TRBJ2-5, with TRBD2 as a possible D gene (5 bases). CDR1 is MDHEN and CDR2 is SYDVKM in the germline V gene. CDR3 length equals 15 residues. Between the trimmed V and J ends, which lost 2 bases and 3 bases, there was a span of 13 bases. CDR3 amino acids: CASSLMMGVEETQYF. CDR3 DNA: TGTGCCAGCAGTTTAATGATGGGAGTGGAAGAGACCCAGTACTTC.

This clone was counted only a few times. The CDR3 loop reads CASSYPDSPLYGYTF. DNA for the CDR3: TGTGCCAGCAGTTACCCAGATTCACCACTTTATGGCTACACCTTC. The V and J genes are TRBV6-5 and TRBJ1-2; D is undetermined. Germline V gives CDR1 MNHEY, CDR2 SVGAGI. Between the trimmed V and J ends, which lost 2 bases and 5 bases, there was a span of 15 bases. The CDR3 covers 15 residues.

In its sample, this clone was seen a few times. The gene calls are TRBV20-1 and TRBJ2-1; 9 nucleotides agree with TRBD1. The CDR3 has 14 amino acids. V lost 4 bases and J lost 6; bases outside the gene matches: 7. Per germline, CDR1 DFQATT and CDR2 SNEGSKA (reference sequence). The CDR3 bases are TGCAGTGCTAAGGGGGACAGGGACATCAATGAGCAGTTCTTC. It translates to CSAKGDRDINEQFF.

This clone was picked up a small number of times. This sequence may be a read error, since a much larger clone differs from it by one base. The same CDR3 is also encoded by other DNA sequences in this sample. The chain joins TRBV4-1 to TRBJ2-5, with D possibly being TRBD1 or TRBD2 (5 bases each). Looked up from germline, CDR1 is MGHRA and CDR2 is YSYEKL. The CDR3 sequence is 17 residues long. This chain's CDR3 is CASKKTPGTATLETQYF. Here the CDR3 DNA reads TGTGCCAGCAAAAAAACGCCAGGGACGGCAACTTTAGAGACCCAGTACTTC.

This clone was observed many times. The chain joins TRBV2 to TRBJ2-7; weak D call: TRBD1 (5 bases). This CDR3 comprises 13 residues. The V gene's germline CDR1 is SNHLY and CDR2 FYNNEI. V was shortened by 6 bases and J by 2 bases, with 11 bases between the two germline ends. The CDR3 here is CASRDTGTYEQYF. The DNA of the CDR3 is TGTGCCAGCAGAGATACAGGTACCTACGAGCAGTACTTC. Full variable domain (outside the CDR3, taken from reference TRBV2 and TRBJ2-7): EPEVTQTPSHQVTQMGQEVILRCVPISNHLYFYWYRQILGQKVEFLVSFYNNEISEKSEIFDDQFSVERPDGSNFTLKIRSTKLEDSAMYFCASRDTGTYEQYFGPGTRLTVT.

This clone was observed many times. The chain couples TRBV20-1 to TRBJ2-1, with 12 positions matching TRBD2. The CDR3 covers 15 residues. V shed 4 bases, J shed 4 bases, and the junction held 5 bases outside the gene matches. From germline, CDR1 is DFQATT and CDR2 SNEGSKA (reference sequence). CDR3 coding DNA: TGCAGTGCTAAATCACTAGCGGGGGGATACAATGAGCAGTTCTTC. This translates into CSAKSLAGGYNEQFF.

The chain joins TRBV19 to TRBJ2-2; D unresolved. The CDR3 is 12 amino acids. The V and J ends lost 1 base and 7 bases respectively, with 4 bases between them. Per the germline V gene, CDR1 is LNHDA and CDR2 is SQIVND (reference sequence). The CDR3 loop reads CASSIGLGELFF. The CDR3 nucleotides are TGTGCCAGTAGTATAGGTCTCGGGGAGCTGTTTTTT.